Listed below are T cell receptor beta chains from one sample, sequenced in a study of T cell repertoires in cytomegalovirus infection. Each CDR3 protein is one row after TCRdb ran MiXCR on the reads. The sample lists some 300,000 distinct CDR3 sequences; approximately 8.9% were seen once. The specimen sequenced was PBMCs. The receptors were gathered from a human donor in good health (CMV status not recorded). Some clones in this sample may be carry-over from other donors' samples. CDR3s include the opening cysteine and the closing phenylalanine or tryptophan. Each record gives: V gene, J gene, D gene, clone size, CDR3 protein, CDR3 DNA. The D gene is left open where the match is weak. For some rows the clone size is stated as once, few or many, or as a class when expanded; others skip it.

v_call: TRBV6-2/TRBV6-3
j_call: TRBJ2-1
d_call: NA
clone_size: many
cdr3_aa: CASSSRDPDNEQFF
cdr3_nt: TGTGCCAGCAGTTCCCGGGACCCTGACAATGAGCAGTTCTTC

v_call: TRBV19
j_call: TRBJ1-1
d_call: TRBD1
clone_size: many
cdr3_aa: CASSTSTGAKNTEAFF
cdr3_nt: TGTGCCAGTAGTACATCGACAGGGGCCAAGAACACTGAAGCTTTCTTT

v_call: TRBV20-1
j_call: TRBJ1-4
d_call: NA
clone_size: few
cdr3_aa: CSAIPALGEKLFF
cdr3_nt: TGCAGTGCTATTCCCGCCCTTGGGGAAAAACTGTTTTTT

v_call: TRBV20-1
j_call: TRBJ2-7
d_call: TRBD1
clone_size: many
cdr3_aa: CSARSDRPNSYEQYF
cdr3_nt: TGCAGTGCTAGGTCGGACAGGCCCAACTCCTACGAGCAGTACTTC

v_call: TRBV6-2/TRBV6-3
j_call: TRBJ2-2
d_call: NA
clone_size: few
cdr3_aa: CASSYLRGLVNTGELFF
cdr3_nt: TGTGCCAGCAGTTACTTAAGGGGTCTGGTGAACACCGGGGAGCTGTTTTTT

v_call: TRBV6-2/TRBV6-3
j_call: TRBJ2-1
d_call: NA
clone_size: few
cdr3_aa: CASSYEGDEQFF
cdr3_nt: TGTGCCAGCAGTTACGAAGGGGATGAGCAGTTCTTC

v_call: TRBV4-1
j_call: TRBJ2-1
d_call: NA
clone_size: many
cdr3_aa: CASSQEGRSYNEQFF
cdr3_nt: TGCGCCAGCAGCCAAGAAGGCAGATCCTACAATGAGCAGTTCTTC

v_call: TRBV6-2/TRBV6-3
j_call: TRBJ2-1
d_call: NA
clone_size: few
cdr3_aa: CASSYRSFF
cdr3_nt: TGTGCCAGCAGTTACAGGTCGTTCTTC

v_call: TRBV5-5
j_call: TRBJ2-5
d_call: NA
clone_size: NA
cdr3_aa: CASSSVPGPQETQYF
cdr3_nt: TGTGCCAGCAGCTCCGTCCCCGGACCTCAAGAGACCCAGTACTTC

v_call: TRBV5-1
j_call: TRBJ1-6
d_call: TRBD1
clone_size: many
cdr3_aa: CASSSTGTGNSPLHF
cdr3_nt: TGCGCCAGCAGCTCCACCGGGACAGGGAATTCACCCCTCCACTTT

v_call: TRBV24-1
j_call: TRBJ2-1
d_call: NA
clone_size: many
cdr3_aa: CATSDPRRNEQFF
cdr3_nt: TGTGCCACCAGTGATCCCCGAAGGAACGAGCAGTTCTTC

v_call: TRBV20-1
j_call: TRBJ2-6
d_call: TRBD2
clone_size: many
cdr3_aa: CSATPSGGAQGSGANVLTF
cdr3_nt: TGCAGTGCTACACCTAGCGGGGGGGCCCAAGGTTCTGGGGCCAACGTCCTGACTTTC

v_call: TRBV5-5
j_call: TRBJ2-5
d_call: TRBD2
clone_size: NA
cdr3_aa: CASSLSAVAGVEETQYF
cdr3_nt: TGTGCCAGCAGCTTGTCGGCTGTAGCGGGGGTTGAGGAGACCCAGTACTTC

v_call: TRBV20-1
j_call: TRBJ1-2
d_call: NA
clone_size: many
cdr3_aa: CSARRDSGYGYTF
cdr3_nt: TGCAGTGCTCGTCGGGATAGTGGCTATGGCTACACCTTC

v_call: TRBV10-3
j_call: TRBJ1-5
d_call: TRBD1
clone_size: many
cdr3_aa: CAISESYRGRNQPQHF
cdr3_nt: TGTGCCATCAGTGAGTCTTACAGGGGGAGAAATCAGCCCCAGCATTTT

v_call: TRBV7-8
j_call: TRBJ2-7
d_call: TRBD1
clone_size: many
cdr3_aa: CASSFRGGQGPYEQYF
cdr3_nt: TGTGCCAGCAGTTTTAGGGGGGGACAGGGGCCCTACGAGCAGTACTTC

v_call: TRBV6-2/TRBV6-3
j_call: TRBJ1-2
d_call: TRBD1
clone_size: NA
cdr3_aa: CASRLGQTSNYGYTF
cdr3_nt: TGTGCCAGCAGGCTGGGACAGACATCGAACTATGGCTACACCTTC

v_call: TRBV29-1
j_call: TRBJ1-1
d_call: TRBD1
clone_size: few
cdr3_aa: CSVEGDRVFGSEAFF
cdr3_nt: TGCAGCGTTGAAGGGGACAGGGTTTTCGGAAGTGAAGCTTTCTTT

v_call: TRBV2
j_call: TRBJ2-5
d_call: TRBD1
clone_size: few
cdr3_aa: CASSTFFDREETQYF
cdr3_nt: TGTGCCAGCAGCACCTTCTTCGACAGGGAGGAGACCCAGTACTTC

v_call: TRBV25-1
j_call: TRBJ2-2
d_call: NA
clone_size: many
cdr3_aa: CASSEYKVFGELFF
cdr3_nt: TGTGCCAGCAGTGAATATAAGGTGTTCGGGGAGCTGTTTTTT

v_call: TRBV19
j_call: TRBJ2-1
d_call: TRBD2
clone_size: many
cdr3_aa: CASSIDPVGLERCEQFF
cdr3_nt: TGTGCCAGTAGTATAGACCCCGTGGGACTAGAAAGATGCGAGCAGTTCTTC